This T cell receptor (beta chain) originates from a study of T cells in placental villitis. Background on the whole study: Placental TCR-beta repertoires were compared across villitis of unknown etiology, gestational-age-matched unaffected controls, and infectious villitis in order to test an allograft-versus-infection hypothesis.

A remark on this clone: The clone's antigen remains unknown. No base quality values were provided; no much bigger clone lies one nucleotide off.

Using the immunoSEQ v4 bias-controlled multiplex PCR assay, run blinded to group allocation, TCR-beta CDR3 regions were amplified from genomic DNA. To estimate the quantities of nucleated cells and T cells in each sample, reference gene primers were added alongside the TCR-beta primers. Sequencing of the libraries was performed on an Illumina MiSeq with a 100-cycle paired-end protocol. The published analysis was carried out like this. Diversity and richness were calculated in immunoSEQ Analyzer software, with richness determined by iChao1 and clonality derived from Pielou evenness and Shannon diversity (0-1, with higher values meaning less diverse). CDR3 amino acid sequences together with V/J genes were queried against VDJdb for CMV, EBV and influenza A specificities, with confidence 3 and substitution 2 applied. The Morisita-Horn index was used to assess TCR-beta amino acid clonotype overlap between villitis of unknown etiology, infectious villitis and control repertoires. What TCRdb holds here is the immuneACCESS table cut down to in-frame rearrangements. Part of the clones is not present; checked against another copy, under half of the missing clones reflect an unresolved V gene, and the others are unexplained. Clone size and V and J calls were adopted from that table, with D and trimming inferred from the DNA. The sample includes over 2,000 clones, with about four fifths observed a single time. The ten largest make up roughly 11% of the sample.

V is trimmed back by 0 bases and J by 8 bases, and the junction contains 10 bases that no gene match accounts for. The CDR3 goes from the cysteine to the phenylalanine over 16 residues. CDR3 DNA only is kept here, 48 bases in frame from base 1. CDR1 and CDR2 are drawn from the germline V gene: LGHNA, YNFKEQ. Nine to eleven placentae carried a pathological diagnosis of high-grade villitis of unknown etiology, selected using the Amsterdam Criteria. Compared with both the control and infectious villitis groups, mothers with villitis of unknown etiology had significantly higher gravidity and parity as well as more prior miscarriages. After delivery, the placentae were collected and evaluated both grossly and histologically, and only then was archival tissue selected. Five 10-micron scrolls were cut from each FFPE block, and DNA was then isolated using the AllPrep DNA/RNA FFPE Tissue kit. NanoDrop was used to check DNA concentration and purity, while a Bioanalyzer was used to assess RNA quality.

Results the study describes overall, beyond this receptor: In villitis of unknown etiology, the expanded clones were mostly private to each individual placenta, which suggests that there was no single initiating antigen. Bulk tissue sequencing could not distinguish helper, regulatory or cytotoxic T cells, nor maternal versus fetal T cells, and excluded gamma-delta receptors. Small amounts of decidua were contained in the paraffin blocks, so some of the captured T cells, especially in controls, may have been decidual rather than villous infiltrates. CMV-specific clone frequencies were higher in infectious CMV cases than in villitis of unknown etiology (approximately 0.01 vs 0.00098), and the villitis of unknown etiology frequencies did not differ from those of controls. Villitis of unknown etiology placentae showed higher clonality than controls (median approximately 0.05 versus 0.006, p=0.0025), indicating clonal expansion.

This receptor chain uses TRBV4-2 and TRBJ2-1, with 7 bases matching TRBD2. Sequenced sample: placental tissue containing maternal and fetal cells. The sequence came from a human patient with villitis of unknown etiology; the placental T cells may come from both mother and fetus. The CDR3 region reads CASSQDWASGFDEQFF. The base sequence is TGTGCCAGCAGCCAAGATTGGGCTAGCGGTTTCGATGAGCAGTTCTTC.